The clone carrying this TCR beta chain has a handful of counts. Its specificity is unknown. This record belongs to a study of T cells in Graves' hyperthyroidism and ophthalmopathy. General observations from the study: In the analysis, a 13 V-J model separated ophthalmopathy from stable hyperthyroidism.

Amplification of TCR beta CDR3 regions used RNA as the template. The HTBI primer set served for first-round RT-PCR of the TCR CDR3. MiXCR was run by TCRdb on the multiplex PCR reads, yielding one entry per CDR3 protein. The sample yields about 420,000 distinct CDR3 sequences, approximately 14% seen once. Germline values: CDR1 SGDLS, CDR2 YYNGEE. The CDR3 consists of 15 residues. V lost 0 bases, J lost 3 bases, and 3 bases stayed unmatched. The gene calls are TRBV9 and TRBJ2-7; 10 nucleotides align to TRBD1. Sample: blood. This TCR was sampled from a woman younger than 35 with Graves' hyperthyroidism. CDR3 sequence reads: CASSVAGTGDYEQYF. The CDR3 nucleotides read TGTGCCAGCAGCGTAGCCGGGACAGGGGACTACGAGCAGTACTTC.